Presented here are 5 T cell receptor beta chains from one specimen sequenced in a study of blood T cell repertoires in COVID-19. Assay: immunoSEQ multiplex PCR; the TCRdb copy retains only in-frame clones and omits some. The table lists roughly 300,000 clones, about four fifths of them singletons. Specimen: peripheral blood. Receptors were obtained from a woman aged 45-60 years who had recovered from COVID-19.

This clone was seen just once. This rearrangement joins TRBV2 to TRBJ2-7; 8 bases are a match to TRBD1. The CDR3 has 17 residues. The germline V gene encodes CDR1 SNHLY and CDR2 FYNNEI. J gave up 0 bases and V 6 bases, and 13 bases lay outside the gene matches. For the CDR3, the DNA is TGTGCCAGCAGATCTCCCCGGACAGGGATTATCTCCTACGAGCAGTACTTC. Its protein product is CASRSPRTGIISYEQYF.

The genes are TRBV11-2 and TRBJ2-2; D is ambiguous. V lost 2 bases and J lost 7, with 14 bases in between. Germline V gene data show CDR1 as SGHAT and CDR2 as FQNNGV. The CDR3 spans 15 residues. The CDR3 protein is CASSLSTPNGGELFF. CDR3 DNA: TGTGCCAGCAGCTTATCGACTCCCAACGGCGGGGAGCTGTTTTTT.

The chain links TRBV2 to TRBJ2-2, with 10 nucleotides matching TRBD2. Germline V gives CDR1 SNHLY, CDR2 FYNNEI. Trimming at V came to 11 bases and at J to 3 bases, leaving 12 bases not matched to a gene. This CDR3 is 16 amino acids long. As DNA, the CDR3 is TGTGCCCGAGAAGGGAAGCGGGAGGGCCACACCGGGGAGCTGTTTTTT. It yields the protein CAREGKREGHTGELFF.

This chain links TRBV6-5 with TRBJ1-4, with 9 nucleotides matching TRBD1. The germline gives CDR1 MNHEY, CDR2 SVGAGI. The CDR3 sequence is 16 residues long. The junction had 9 bases not matched to a gene; V was cut back by 0 bases and J by 10 bases. Here the CDR3 reads CASSYSVGTGSGKLFF. The DNA for the CDR3 is TGTGCCAGCAGTTACTCGGTGGGGACAGGGAGTGGAAAACTGTTTTTT.

The gene calls are TRBV7-9 and TRBJ1-2; D is unresolved. V shed 6 bases and J shed 2 bases, with 10 bases lying between them. The germline CDR1 and CDR2 sequences are SEHNR and FQNEAQ (reference sequence). This CDR3 is built from 13 residues. CDR3 loop: CASRLAGNYGYTF. The DNA for the CDR3 is TGTGCCAGCAGGCTGGCGGGGAACTATGGCTACACCTTC.